This T cell receptor beta chain was sequenced for a study of cytomegalovirus exposure and HLA in healthy donors. Both 60 Vbeta primers and 13 Jbeta primers went into the PCR. The data were produced by immunoSEQ multiplex PCR, yet TCRdb's version contains in-frame clones alone and is incomplete. The sample lists around 99,000 clones, around 77% occurring once. About this clone itself: Its target is not known.

Trimming shortened V by 2 bases and J by 3 bases, and 7 bases separated the two germline ends. The germline V gene encodes CDR1 MNHEY and CDR2 SVGAGI. The CDR3 extends over 14 amino acids. The study, taken as a whole, reports: A missense DCLRE1C variant was associated with V- and J-gene trimming of TCR beta chains in a later analysis, and an independent cohort replicated the association. Excluded: some indistinguishable V segments such as TRBV6-2 and TRBV6-3. After further analysis at a later stage, around 17,000 TCR beta sequences were associated with HLA alleles at 0.05 false discovery rate. By HLA locus, TCR association rates varied in a later analysis, with DRB1 showing the most and HLA-C the fewest.

The chain carries TRBV6-5 and TRBJ2-2, with D tentatively TRBD1 (6 bases). Material: PBMCs. The clonotype comes from a man aged 18 to 29 in good health and CMV-seronegative. This CDR3 is CASSYGQHTGELFF. CDR3 coding DNA: TGTGCCAGCAGTTACGGACAGCACACCGGGGAGCTGTTTTTT.